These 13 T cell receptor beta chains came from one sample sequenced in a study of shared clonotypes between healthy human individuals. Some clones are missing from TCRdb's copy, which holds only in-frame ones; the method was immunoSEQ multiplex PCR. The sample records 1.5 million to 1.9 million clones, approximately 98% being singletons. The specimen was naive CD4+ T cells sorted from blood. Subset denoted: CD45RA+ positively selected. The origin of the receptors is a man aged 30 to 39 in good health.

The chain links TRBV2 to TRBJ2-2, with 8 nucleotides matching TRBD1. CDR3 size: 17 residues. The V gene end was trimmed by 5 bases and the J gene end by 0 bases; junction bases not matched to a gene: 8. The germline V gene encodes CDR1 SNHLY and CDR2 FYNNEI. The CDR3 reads CASSNNPGQANTGELFF. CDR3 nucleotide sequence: TGTGCCAGCAGTAACAATCCGGGACAGGCGAACACCGGGGAGCTGTTTTTT.

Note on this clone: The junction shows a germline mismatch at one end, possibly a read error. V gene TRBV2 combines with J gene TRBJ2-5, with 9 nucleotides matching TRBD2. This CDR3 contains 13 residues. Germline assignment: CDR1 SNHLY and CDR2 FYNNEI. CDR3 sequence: CASNELAGETQYF. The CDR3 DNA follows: TGTGCCAGCAATGAACTAGCGGGAGAGACCCAGTACTTC.

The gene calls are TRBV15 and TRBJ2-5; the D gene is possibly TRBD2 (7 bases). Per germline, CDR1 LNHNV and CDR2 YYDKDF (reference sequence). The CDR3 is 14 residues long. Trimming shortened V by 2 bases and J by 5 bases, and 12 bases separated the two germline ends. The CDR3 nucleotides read TGTGCCACCAGCAGACGGGGGGCGCCTGAGACCCAGTACTTC. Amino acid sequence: CATSRRGAPETQYF.

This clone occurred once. In DNA, the CDR3 is TGTGCCAGCAGTTACTTAAGACAAGAGACCCAGTACTTC. This translates into CASSYLRQETQYF. V and J are TRBV6-5 and TRBJ2-5; D unclear. In germline, CDR1 is MNHEY, CDR2 SVGAGI. The length of the CDR3 is 13 residues. Trimming cost V 1 base and J 2 bases, with 5 bases left between them.

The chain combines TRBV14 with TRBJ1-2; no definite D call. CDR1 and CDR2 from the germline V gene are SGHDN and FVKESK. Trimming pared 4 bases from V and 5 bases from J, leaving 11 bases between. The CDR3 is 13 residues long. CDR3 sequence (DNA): TGTGCCAGCAGCCTTTCCGGGGTTTATGGCTACACCTTC. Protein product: CASSLSGVYGYTF.

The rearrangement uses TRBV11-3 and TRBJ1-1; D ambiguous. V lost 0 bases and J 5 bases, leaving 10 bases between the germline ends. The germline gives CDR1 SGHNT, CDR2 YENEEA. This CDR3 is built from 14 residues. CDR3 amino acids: CASSLDRTSTEAFF. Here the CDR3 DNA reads TGTGCCAGCAGCTTAGACAGAACAAGTACTGAAGCTTTCTTT.

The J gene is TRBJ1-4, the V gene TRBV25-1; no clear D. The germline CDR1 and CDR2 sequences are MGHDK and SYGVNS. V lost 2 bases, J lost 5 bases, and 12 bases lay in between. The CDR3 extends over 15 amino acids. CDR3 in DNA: TGTGCCAGCAGTGAAAGAGGAGCGCCAAATGAAAAACTGTTTTTT. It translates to CASSERGAPNEKLFF.

CDR3 DNA: TGTGCCAGTACCGCGGGACAGGGGGCGATCGGTGAAGCTTTCTTT. Encoded protein: CASTAGQGAIGEAFF. This chain connects TRBV19 to TRBJ1-1; 12 nucleotides line up with TRBD1. The CDR3 runs 15 residues. Trimming removed 7 bases from V and 7 bases from J; junction bases left unmatched: 10. Germline loops: CDR1 LNHDA, CDR2 SQIVND (reference sequence).

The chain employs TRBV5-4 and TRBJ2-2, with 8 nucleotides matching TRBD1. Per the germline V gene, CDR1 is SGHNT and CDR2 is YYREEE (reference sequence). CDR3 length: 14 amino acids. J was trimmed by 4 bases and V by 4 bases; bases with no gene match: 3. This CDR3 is CASSARGPTGELFF. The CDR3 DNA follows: TGTGCCAGCAGCGCCAGGGGGCCCACCGGGGAGCTGTTTTTT.

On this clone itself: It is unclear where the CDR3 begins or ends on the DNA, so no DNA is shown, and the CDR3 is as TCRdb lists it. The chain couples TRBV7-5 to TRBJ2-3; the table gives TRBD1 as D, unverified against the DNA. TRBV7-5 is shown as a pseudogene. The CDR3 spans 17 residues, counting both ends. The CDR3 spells CVRSLFGVGASQDTQYF.

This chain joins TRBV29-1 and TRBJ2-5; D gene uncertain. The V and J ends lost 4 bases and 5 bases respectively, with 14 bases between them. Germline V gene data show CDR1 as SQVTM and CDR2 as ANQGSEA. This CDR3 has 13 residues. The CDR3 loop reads CSVGLTVQETQYF. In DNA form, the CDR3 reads TGCAGCGTTGGATTAACAGTACAGGAGACCCAGTACTTC.

The CDR3 loop reads CASSVHSVYNEQFF. The CDR3 nucleotides are TGTGCCAGCAGCGTGCATAGCGTCTACAATGAGCAGTTCTTC. This chain uses TRBV9 with TRBJ2-1; maybe TRBD2 (5 bases). V was pared by 2 bases and J by 3 bases, with 9 bases between. Per germline, CDR1 SGDLS and CDR2 YYNGEE. The CDR3 consists of 14 residues.

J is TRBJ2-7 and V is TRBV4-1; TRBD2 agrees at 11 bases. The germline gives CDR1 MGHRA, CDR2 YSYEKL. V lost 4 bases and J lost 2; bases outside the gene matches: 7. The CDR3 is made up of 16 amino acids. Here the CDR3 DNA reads TGCGCCAGCAGCCTCGGCCTAGCGGGAGGTACCTACGAGCAGTACTTC. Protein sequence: CASSLGLAGGTYEQYF.